This T cell receptor (beta chain) was captured in a study of blood T cell repertoires in COVID-19. About the study: Acute-phase and convalescent COVID-19 samples originated in the United States, Italy and Spain. PBMCs, B-cell-depleted T cells, or T cells provided the cDNA or gDNA that made up the material.

This clone was recorded only once. The CDR3 runs to 13 residues. The germline gives CDR1 MNHEY, CDR2 SVGAGI. The ends lost 6 bases at V and 6 bases at J; junction bases unmatched: 6. Source study methods: Estimates of nucleated cell counts were drawn from the amplification of reference gene primers. Generated by immunoSEQ multiplex PCR, the TCRdb table keeps only in-frame clones and is missing some. The DNA gave D and trimming, while V, J and clone size come from that table. The sample records tens of thousands of clones, 85% to 95% being singletons. The sample consisted of peripheral blood. The sequence derives from a man in his fifties or sixties with acute or convalescent COVID-19. The chain carries TRBV6-5 and TRBJ2-5, with 8 bases fitting TRBD1. The CDR3 DNA reads TGTGCCAGCAGCGCCCAGGGGGCGAAGACCCAGTACTTC. Residues: CASSAQGAKTQYF.